The text below deals with one T cell receptor beta chain. No antigen is known for it. Sequencing was performed with immunoSEQ multiplex PCR; in TCRdb, only in-frame clones are kept and a portion is missing. The table includes about 83,000 clones, approximately 98% detected once. These data are taken from a study of Tregs in tolerant kidney transplant recipients. General study points: This study did not directly address biological reproducibility.

Source: CD4+ T cells from blood, taken before the transplant. This clonotype originated in a human donor who received a combined kidney and bone marrow transplant.

The DNA of the CDR3 is TGTGCCAGCAGCTTATTTCCGCCAGGGACAAATTCACCCCTCCACTTT. Its translation: CASSLFPPGTNSPLHF. The chain links TRBV7-9 to TRBJ1-6; D possibly corresponds to TRBD1 (6 bases). The V gene's germline CDR1 is SEHNR and CDR2 FQNEAQ (reference sequence). CDR3 length: 16 amino acids. Trimming removed 2 bases at V and 7 bases at J, with 15 bases between. Full variable domain (missing parts from reference TRBV7-9 and TRBJ1-6): DTGVSQNPRHKITKRGQNVTFRCDPISEHNRLYWYRQTLGQGPEFLTYFQNEAQLEKSRLLSDRFSAERPKGSFSTLEIQRTEQGDSAMYLCASSLFPPGTNSPLHFGNGTRLTVT.